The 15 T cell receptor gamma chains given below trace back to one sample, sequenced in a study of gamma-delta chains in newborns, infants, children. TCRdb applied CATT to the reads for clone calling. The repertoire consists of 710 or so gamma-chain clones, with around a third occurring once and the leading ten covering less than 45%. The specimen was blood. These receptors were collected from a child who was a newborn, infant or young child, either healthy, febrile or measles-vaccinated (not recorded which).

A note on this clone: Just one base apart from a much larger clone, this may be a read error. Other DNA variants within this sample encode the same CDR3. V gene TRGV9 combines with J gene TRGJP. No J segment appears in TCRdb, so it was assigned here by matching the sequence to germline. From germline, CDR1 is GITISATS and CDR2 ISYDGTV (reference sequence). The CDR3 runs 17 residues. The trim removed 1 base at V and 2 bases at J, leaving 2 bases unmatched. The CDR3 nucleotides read TGTGCCTTGTGGGAGGTCCGGCAAGAGTTGGGCAAAAAAATCAAGGTATTT. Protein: CALWEVRQELGKKIKVF.

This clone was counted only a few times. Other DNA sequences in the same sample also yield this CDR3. The CDR3 loop is CALWEVLGKKIKVF. DNA of the CDR3: TGTGCCTTGTGGGAGGTGTTGGGCAAAAAAATCAAGGTATTT. The chain joins TRGV9 to TRGJP. TCRdb records no J gene; here it was assigned by comparing the DNA to germline. The ends lost 0 bases at V and 10 bases at J; junction bases unmatched: 0. The CDR3 sequence is 14 residues long. CDR1 and CDR2 (germline): GITISATS, ISYDGTV (reference sequence).

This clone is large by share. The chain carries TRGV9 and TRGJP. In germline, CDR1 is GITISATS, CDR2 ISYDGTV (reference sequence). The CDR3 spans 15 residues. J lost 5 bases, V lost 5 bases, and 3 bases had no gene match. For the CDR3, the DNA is TGTGCCTTGTGGGTAAAAGAGTTGGGCAAAAAAATCAAGGTATTT. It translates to CALWVKELGKKIKVF.

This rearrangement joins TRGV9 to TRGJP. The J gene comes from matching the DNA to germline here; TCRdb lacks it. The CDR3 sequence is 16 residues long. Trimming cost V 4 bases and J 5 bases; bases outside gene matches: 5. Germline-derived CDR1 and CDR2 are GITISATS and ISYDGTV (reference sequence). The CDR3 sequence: CALWEDKELGKKIKVF. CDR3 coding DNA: TGTGCCTTGTGGGAAGATAAAGAGTTGGGCAAAAAAATCAAGGTATTT.

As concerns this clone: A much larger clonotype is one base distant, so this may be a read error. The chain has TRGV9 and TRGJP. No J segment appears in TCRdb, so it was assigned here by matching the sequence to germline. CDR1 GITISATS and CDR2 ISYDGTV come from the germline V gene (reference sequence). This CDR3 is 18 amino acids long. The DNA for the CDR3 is TGTGCCTTGTGGGAGGTGCATCCCCTAGAGTTGGGCAAACAAATCAAGGTATTT. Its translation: CALWEVHPLELGKQIKVF.

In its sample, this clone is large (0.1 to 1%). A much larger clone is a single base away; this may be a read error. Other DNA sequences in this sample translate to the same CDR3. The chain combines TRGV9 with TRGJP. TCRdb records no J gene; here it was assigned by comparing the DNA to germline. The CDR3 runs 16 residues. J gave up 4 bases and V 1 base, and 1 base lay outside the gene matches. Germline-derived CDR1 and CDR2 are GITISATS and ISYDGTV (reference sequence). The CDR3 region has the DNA TGTGCCTTGTGGGAGGTTCAAGAGTTGGGCAAAAAAATCAAGGTATTT. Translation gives CALWEVQELGKKIKVF.

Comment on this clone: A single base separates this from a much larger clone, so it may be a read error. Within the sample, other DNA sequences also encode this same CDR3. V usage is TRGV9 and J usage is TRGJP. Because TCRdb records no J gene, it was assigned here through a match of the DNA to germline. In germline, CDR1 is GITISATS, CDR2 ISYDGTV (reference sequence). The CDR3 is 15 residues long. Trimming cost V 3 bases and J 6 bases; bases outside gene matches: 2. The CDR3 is CALWERELGKKIKVF. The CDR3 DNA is TGTGCCTTGTGGGAGCGAGAGTTGGGCAAAAAAATCAAGGTATTT.

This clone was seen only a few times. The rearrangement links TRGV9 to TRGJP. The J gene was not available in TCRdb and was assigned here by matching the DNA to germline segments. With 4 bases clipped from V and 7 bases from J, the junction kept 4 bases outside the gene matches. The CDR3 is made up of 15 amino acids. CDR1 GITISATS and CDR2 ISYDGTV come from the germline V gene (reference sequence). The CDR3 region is CALWDLELGKKIKVF. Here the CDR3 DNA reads TGTGCCTTGTGGGACCTCGAGTTGGGCAAAAAAATCAAGGTATTT.

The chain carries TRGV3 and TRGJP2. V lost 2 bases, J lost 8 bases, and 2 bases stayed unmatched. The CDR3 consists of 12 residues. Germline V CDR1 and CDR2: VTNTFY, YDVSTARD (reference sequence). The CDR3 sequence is CATWDKDWIKTF. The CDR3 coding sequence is TGTGCCACCTGGGACAAGGATTGGATCAAGACGTTT.

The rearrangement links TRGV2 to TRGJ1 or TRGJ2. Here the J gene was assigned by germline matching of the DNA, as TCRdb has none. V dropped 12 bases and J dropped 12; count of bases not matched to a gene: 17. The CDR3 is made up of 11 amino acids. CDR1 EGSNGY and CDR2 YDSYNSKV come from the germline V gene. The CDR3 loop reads CAAGDGPGKLF. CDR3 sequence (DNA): TGTGCCGCCGGGGACGGGCCTGGGAAACTCTTT.

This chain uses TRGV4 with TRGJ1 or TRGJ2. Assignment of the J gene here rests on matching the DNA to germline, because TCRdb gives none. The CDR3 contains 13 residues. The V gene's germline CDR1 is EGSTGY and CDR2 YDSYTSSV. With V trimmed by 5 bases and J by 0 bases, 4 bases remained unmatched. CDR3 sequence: CATWVRNYYKKLF. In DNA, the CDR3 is TGTGCCACCTGGGTCCGGAATTATTATAAGAAACTCTTT.

The CDR3 sequence is CALWEVQGRYKKLF. The DNA of the CDR3 is TGTGCCTTGTGGGAGGTGCAGGGAAGGTATAAGAAACTCTTT. J is TRGJ1 or TRGJ2 and V is TRGV9. The J gene, left out of TCRdb, was set here by checking the DNA against germline. The CDR3 runs 14 residues. V lost 0 bases to trimming and J lost 7 bases; unmatched junction nucleotides: 9. Germline assignment: CDR1 GITISATS and CDR2 ISYDGTV (reference sequence).

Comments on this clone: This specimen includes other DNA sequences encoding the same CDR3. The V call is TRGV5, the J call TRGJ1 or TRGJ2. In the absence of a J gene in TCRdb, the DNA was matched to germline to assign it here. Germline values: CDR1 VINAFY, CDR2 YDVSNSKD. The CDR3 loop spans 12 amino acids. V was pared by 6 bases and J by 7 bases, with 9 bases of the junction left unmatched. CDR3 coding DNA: TGTGCCACCTGGTATAGGCCCTATAAGAAACTCTTT. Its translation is CATWYRPYKKLF.

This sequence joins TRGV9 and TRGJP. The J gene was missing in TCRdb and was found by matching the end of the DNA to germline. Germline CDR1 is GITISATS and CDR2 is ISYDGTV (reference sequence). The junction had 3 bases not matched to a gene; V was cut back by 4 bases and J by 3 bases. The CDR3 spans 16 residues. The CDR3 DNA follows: TGTGCCTTGTGGGACCCGCAAGAGTTGGGCAAAAAAATCAAGGTATTT. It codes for CALWDPQELGKKIKVF.

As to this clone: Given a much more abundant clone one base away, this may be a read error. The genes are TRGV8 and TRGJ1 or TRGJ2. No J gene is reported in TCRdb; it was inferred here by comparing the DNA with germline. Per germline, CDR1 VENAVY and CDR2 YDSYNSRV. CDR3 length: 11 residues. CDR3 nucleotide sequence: TGTGCCACCTGGGATTATTGTAAGAAACTCTTT. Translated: CATWDYCKKLF.